This note documents a single T cell receptor beta chain sequence. No antigen is known for it. These data are taken from a study of cytomegalovirus exposure and HLA in healthy donors. General study results and limits: Analyses of presence and absence presupposed an approximately uniform sequencing depth across donors. V- and J-gene trimming in TCR beta was tied to a missense DCLRE1C variant by an analysis performed later. While the bulk of TCR sequences proved rare, some public TCRs turned up in many donors. The study designated roughly 150 TCR beta chains cytomegalovirus-associated.

The PCR ran on 60 Vbeta and 13 Jbeta primers. Some clones are missing from TCRdb's copy, which holds only in-frame ones; the method was immunoSEQ multiplex PCR. This sample yields about 160,000 clones, of which 80% are seen a single time; roughly 1.3% belongs to the top ten. Unmatched junction bases numbered 9, after V lost 6 bases and J lost 5 bases. This CDR3 is 16 amino acids long. CDR1 and CDR2 from the germline V gene are ENHRY and SYGVKD. The chain couples TRBV10-3 to TRBJ1-5; 11 positions agree with TRBD1. The TCR sequence derives from a man between 25 and 39 years old in good health and CMV-seronegative. The sample was PBMCs. The CDR3 DNA sequence: TGTGCCATCAGCAACCGGGACAGGGGGAATCATCAGCCCCAGCATTTT. Its translation: CAISNRDRGNHQPQHF.